The 14 T cell receptor beta chains presented below share a single source sample, sequenced in a study of blood T cell repertoires in COVID-19. Method: immunoSEQ multiplex PCR; TCRdb's copy keeps in-frame clones and lacks some. The data hold about 85,000 clones, with 88% observed a single time. The sequencing input was peripheral blood. These receptor sequences come from a woman over 75 with acute or convalescent COVID-19.

J is TRBJ2-5 and V is TRBV5-6; 7 nucleotides line up with TRBD2. This CDR3 is built from 16 residues. Germline CDR1 SGHDT, CDR2 YYEEEE. Trimming at V came to 4 bases and at J to 1 base, leaving 10 bases not matched to a gene. CDR3 sequence reads: CASSPGGRGLQETQYF. CDR3 in DNA: TGTGCCAGCAGCCCCGGGGGGAGGGGCCTCCAAGAGACCCAGTACTTC.

This chain connects TRBV2 to TRBJ2-2, with TRBD1 matching over 8 bases. The CDR3 loop spans 14 amino acids. The trim removed 10 bases at V and 0 bases at J, leaving 4 bases unmatched. The germline V gene has CDR1 SNHLY and CDR2 FYNNEI. The CDR3 nucleotides read TGTGCCACCCGGGACAGGCCGAACACCGGGGAGCTGTTTTTT. It specifies CATRDRPNTGELFF.

V gene TRBV6-5 combines with J gene TRBJ2-6, with 7 nucleotides matching TRBD1. This CDR3 is 15 amino acids long. Trimming took 6 bases from V and 2 from J; bases not matched to a gene: 4. From germline, CDR1 is MNHEY and CDR2 SVGAGI. The CDR3 nucleotides are TGTGCCAGCAGCGACAGGGTTGCTGGGGCCAACGTCCTGACTTTC. As protein: CASSDRVAGANVLTF.

V and J are TRBV5-6 and TRBJ1-1; perhaps TRBD1 as D (5 bases). The germline V gene has CDR1 SGHDT and CDR2 YYEEEE. The CDR3 sequence is 15 residues long. Trimming cost V 6 bases and J 4 bases, with 19 bases left between them. CDR3 sequence reads: CASTPGGNVVTEAFF. CDR3 in DNA: TGTGCCAGCACCCCGGGGGGTAATGTAGTCACTGAAGCTTTCTTT. Combining the CDR3 with reference TRBV5-6 and TRBJ1-1 gives the whole variable domain DAGVTQSPTHLIKTRGQQVTLRCSPKSGHDTVSWYQQALGQGPQFIFQYYEEEERQRGNFPDRFSGHQFPNYSSELNVNALLLGDSALYLCASTPGGNVVTEAFFGQGTRLTVV.

The chain recombines TRBV19 with TRBJ1-2; 8 bases fit TRBD1. The V segment lost 5 bases and the J segment 1 base; nucleotides outside the gene matches: 6. The CDR3 loop spans 15 amino acids. The germline gives CDR1 LNHDA, CDR2 SQIVND (reference sequence). The CDR3 coding sequence is TGTGCCAGTAGTCCCGGGACAGGAGTTAACTATGGCTACACCTTC. Protein sequence: CASSPGTGVNYGYTF.

V usage is TRBV7-9 and J usage is TRBJ2-2, with D possibly being TRBD2 (5 bases). V lost 6 bases, J lost 3 bases, and 14 bases lay in between. CDR1 is SEHNR and CDR2 is FQNEAQ in the germline V gene (reference sequence). This CDR3 spans 15 amino acids. DNA of the CDR3: TGTGCCAGCAGGGCGAGAGGGAGAGACACCGGGGAGCTGTTTTTT. Translating gives CASRARGRDTGELFF. Full variable domain (rest looked up from reference TRBV7-9 and TRBJ2-2): DTGVSQNPRHKITKRGQNVTFRCDPISEHNRLYWYRQTLGQGPEFLTYFQNEAQLEKSRLLSDRFSAERPKGSFSTLEIQRTEQGDSAMYLCASRARGRDTGELFFGEGSRLTVL.

The genes are TRBV5-4 and TRBJ1-1; weak D call: TRBD1 (6 bases). CDR3 length equals 13 residues. Trimming removed 4 bases at V and 5 bases at J, with 12 bases between. The germline V gene encodes CDR1 SGHNT and CDR2 YYREEE (reference sequence). DNA for the CDR3: TGTGCCAGCAGCCAACAGGGTGGAACTGAAGCTTTCTTT. It yields the protein CASSQQGGTEAFF.

CDR3 nucleotides: TGTGCCAGCAGCGTAAGGGGGCTCGTGGATGAAAAACTGTTTTTT. This codes for CASSVRGLVDEKLFF. The genes are TRBV7-9 and TRBJ1-4, with 7 bases that match TRBD1. Unmatched junction bases numbered 9, after V lost 5 bases and J lost 6 bases. The CDR3 extends over 15 amino acids. Per the germline V gene, CDR1 is SEHNR and CDR2 is FQNEAQ (reference sequence).

CDR3 in amino acids: CASSLNLNIQYF. The CDR3, as DNA: TGTGCCAGCAGCTTGAACTTGAACATTCAGTACTTC. The genes are TRBV7-2 and TRBJ2-4, with no clear D. CDR1 and CDR2 from the germline V gene are SGHTA and FQGNSA. V was shortened by 3 bases and J by 7 bases, with 7 bases between the two germline ends. The CDR3 totals 12 residues.

This clone was detected only a few times. The V and J genes are TRBV5-1 and TRBJ2-5, with 8 nucleotides matching TRBD1. The CDR3 sequence is 14 residues long. Germline values: CDR1 SGHRS, CDR2 YFSETQ. V shed 4 bases and J 1 base; nucleotides not matched to a gene: 3. The DNA of the CDR3 is TGCGCCAGCAGCGCGGGGACAGGCCAAGAGACCCAGTACTTC. Its translation is CASSAGTGQETQYF.

The chain links TRBV5-1 to TRBJ2-2; 7 bases are shared with TRBD2. The CDR3 has 15 residues. Germline loops: CDR1 SGHRS, CDR2 YFSETQ. The V gene end was trimmed by 5 bases and the J gene end by 5 bases; junction bases not matched to a gene: 9. CDR3 amino acids: CASSLTLAVTGELFF. CDR3 bases: TGCGCCAGCAGTCTGACTCTAGCGGTGACCGGGGAGCTGTTTTTT.

The rearrangement joins TRBV5-1 to TRBJ2-5; perhaps TRBD2 as D (5 bases). V was clipped by 6 bases and J by 2 bases, with 5 bases between them. The CDR3 has 11 residues. Germline V gene sequence: CDR1 SGHRS, CDR2 YFSETQ. The CDR3 bases are TGCGCCAGCACGGGGCAAGAGACCCAGTACTTC. As protein: CASTGQETQYF.

This chain joins TRBV9 and TRBJ2-1; 12 bases map to TRBD2. Trimming removed 2 bases from V and 8 bases from J; junction bases left unmatched: 2. This CDR3 comprises 14 residues. Germline CDR1 is SGDLS and CDR2 is YYNGEE. CDR3: CASSVRLAGDEQFF. In DNA, the CDR3 is TGTGCCAGCAGCGTGAGACTAGCGGGAGATGAGCAGTTCTTC.

The genes are TRBV6-1 and TRBJ1-5; D perhaps matches TRBD1 (6 bases). The CDR3 length is 16 residues. From germline, CDR1 is MNHNS and CDR2 SASEGT. Deletions cut 1 base from V and 7 bases from J, with 17 bases between. The CDR3 here is CASSEGTASAGQPQHF. In DNA, the CDR3 is TGTGCCAGCAGTGAAGGGACAGCATCGGCAGGGCAGCCCCAGCATTTT.